The clone carrying this TCR beta chain appeared once. Trimming took 4 bases from V and 3 from J; bases not matched to a gene: 3. CDR3 length equals 14 residues. Germline values: CDR1 LGHDT, CDR2 YNNKEL (reference sequence). This sample was included in a study of blood T cell repertoires in COVID-19. As for the study in general: Researchers got acute and convalescent COVID-19 samples from the United States, Italy and Spain. T cells, B-cell-depleted T cells, or PBMCs supplied cDNA or gDNA.

TCRdb keeps only in-frame clones here, not all; method: immunoSEQ multiplex PCR. The sample has some 160,000 clones, about 85% seen once; the top ten hold 10% to 15%. This TCR came from a man aged 65-85 years who had recovered from COVID-19. The sequenced sample was peripheral blood. The chain uses TRBV3-1 (or the pseudogene TRBV3-2) and TRBJ2-7; 10 nucleotides agree with TRBD2. For the CDR3, the DNA is TGTGCCAGCAGCCCCGGACTAGCGGTCTACGAGCAGTACTTC. It translates to CASSPGLAVYEQYF.